This T cell receptor beta chain was recovered during a study of blood T cell repertoires in COVID-19 (dated by TCRdb to the early 2020s). In the study overall: Samples covering the acute and convalescent phases of COVID-19 were provided by collaborators in the United States, Italy and Spain. The repertoires were released in a freely available public database intended as a resource for research on the immune response to SARS-CoV-2. The dataset comprised deeply sampled blood TCRbeta repertoires from subjects exposed to, actively infected with, or recovered from COVID-19. A de-identified subject ID, COVID-19 status, age in years and sex were almost always included in the sample metadata. Where HLA class I and class II types were available, the types were taken from metadata supplied by the sample provider, not from assay-based typing. The samples were drawn from the first 160 participants of the ongoing ImmuneRACE study and from more than 1,000 subjects provided by 6 global collaborators. The prospective study material was composed of cDNA or gDNA derived from T cells, B-cell-depleted T cells, or PBMCs. Results and caveats for the whole study, not just this receptor: The amount of clinical and demographic metadata varied by source and participant and was provided uncurated.

TCRbeta CDR3 regions were amplified from genomic DNA using the immunoSEQ Assay, a bias-controlled multiplex PCR. As for the original processing: The number of nucleated cells in each sample was estimated by amplification of reference gene primers within the assay. Sequence reads were collapsed and filtered to measure the absolute abundance of every unique TCRbeta CDR3 rearrangement. For each sample, productive Simpson clonality was calculated as the square root of Simpson's diversity index across productive rearrangements. In its TCRdb copy, this immuneACCESS table keeps in-frame sequences only and misses some clones. Where compared with another copy, unresolved V genes explain less than half of these, and the others have no known cause. That table furnishes V, J and clone size, whereas the DNA furnished D and trimming. This sample is represented by approximately 100,000 clones; about four fifths of them were singletons. The ten largest clones add up to about 5% of the sample.

Each collaborating institution followed its own protocols to collect whole blood in K2EDTA tubes. For TCRbeta analysis, collaborators shipped samples as frozen whole blood, isolated PBMCs, or DNA extracted from either of those sample types. This clone came up a few times. Its antigen is not yet known. No quality values exist for individual bases; no much larger clone is one base distant. The sample was peripheral blood. This TCR was recovered from a man aged 60 to 75 with acute or convalescent COVID-19.

The base sequence is TGTGCCAGCTCACAACGTCAGACAGGGGATAGCAATCAGCCCCAGCATTTT. It codes for CASSQRQTGDSNQPQHF. The chain joins TRBV18 to TRBJ1-5; the junction holds 8 bases that match TRBD1. Trimming accounts for 4 bases at V and 0 bases at J, while the number of junction bases matched to no gene is 8. The germline V gene provides CDR1 KGHSH and CDR2 LQKENI. CDR3 length: 17 amino acids, cysteine to phenylalanine. This entry keeps only the CDR3 DNA: 51 bases, framed from base 1.